The sequence of this T cell receptor beta chain was determined in a study of T cell repertoires in cytomegalovirus infection. Comment on this clonotype: Its target is not known.

TCRdb reprocessed the reads via MiXCR and lists one record per CDR3 protein. The table includes about 830,000 distinct CDR3 sequences, about 33% detected once. V lost 7 bases and J lost 0; bases outside the gene matches: 2. This CDR3 spans 15 amino acids. CDR1 is LGHNT and CDR2 is FRNRAP in the germline V gene. This receptor was identified in a human donor in good health (CMV status not recorded). Some clones in this sample may be carry-over from other donors' samples. V gene TRBV12-5 combines with J gene TRBJ2-4, with 11 positions matching TRBD2. This specimen was cultured CD8+ T cells from PBMCs, taken from culture after CMV antigen stimulation. This chain's CDR3 is CASALAGGAKNIQYF. In DNA, the CDR3 is TGTGCTAGTGCCCTAGCGGGGGGAGCCAAAAACATTCAGTACTTC.